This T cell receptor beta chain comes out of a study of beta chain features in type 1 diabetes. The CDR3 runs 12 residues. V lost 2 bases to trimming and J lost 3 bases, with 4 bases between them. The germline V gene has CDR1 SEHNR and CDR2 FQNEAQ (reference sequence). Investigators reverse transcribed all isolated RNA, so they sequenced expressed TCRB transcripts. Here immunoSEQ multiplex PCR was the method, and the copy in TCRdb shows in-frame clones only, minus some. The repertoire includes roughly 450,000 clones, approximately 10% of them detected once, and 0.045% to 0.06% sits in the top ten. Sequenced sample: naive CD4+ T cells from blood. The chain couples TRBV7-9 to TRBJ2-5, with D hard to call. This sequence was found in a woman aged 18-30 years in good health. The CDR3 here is CASSLPEETQYF. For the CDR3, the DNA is TGTGCCAGCAGCTTACCTGAAGAGACCCAGTACTTC. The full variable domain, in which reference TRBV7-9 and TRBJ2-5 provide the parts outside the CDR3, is DTGVSQNPRHKITKRGQNVTFRCDPISEHNRLYWYRQTLGQGPEFLTYFQNEAQLEKSRLLSDRFSAERPKGSFSTLEIQRTEQGDSAMYLCASSLPEETQYFGPGTRLLVL.